This passage covers 25 T cell receptor beta chains from one sample sequenced in a study of beta chain features in type 1 diabetes. Of the isolated RNA, all was reverse transcribed, and so the sequenced material was expressed TCRB transcripts. Profiling relied on immunoSEQ multiplex PCR, and the TCRdb table lists in-frame clones only, not all of them. The profile shows over 700,000 clones, 15% to 20% of them singletons. The sample taken for sequencing was naive CD4+ T cells from blood. These receptors all come from a woman younger than 35 in good health.

In regard to this clone: Other DNA sequences in the same sample also yield this CDR3. V and J are TRBV4-2 and TRBJ2-7; TRBD1 might be the D (5 bases). Germline V gene data show CDR1 as LGHNA and CDR2 as YNFKEQ. The V gene lost 0 bases and the J gene lost 2 bases, with 8 bases spanning the gap. This CDR3 has 14 residues. The CDR3 loop reads CASSQDWGPYEQYF. As DNA, the CDR3 is TGTGCCAGCAGCCAAGATTGGGGCCCCTACGAGCAGTACTTC.

This clone turned up a few times. The chain has TRBV7-6 and TRBJ1-1; D gene ambiguous. The CDR3 sequence is 14 residues long. CDR1 is SGHVS and CDR2 is FNYEAQ in the germline V gene. V lost 1 base, J lost 4 bases, and 10 bases lay in between. CDR3 in DNA: TGTGCCAGCAGCTTAGGTATGGGCGGCACTGAAGCTTTCTTT. Protein: CASSLGMGGTEAFF.

About this clone: Within the sample, other DNA sequences also encode this same CDR3. The chain recombines TRBV4-3 with TRBJ2-6; the D call may be TRBD1 or TRBD2 (5 bases each). CDR1 and CDR2 from the germline V gene are LGHNA and YSLEER. The CDR3 is made up of 16 amino acids. V was pared by 3 bases and J by 0 bases, with 9 bases between. CDR3 nucleotides: TGCGCCAGCAGCCAGGGGGTAAACTCTGGGGCCAACGTCCTGACTTTC. Translated, it gives CASSQGVNSGANVLTF.

This rearrangement joins TRBV7-2 to TRBJ2-1, with a possible D match to TRBD1 (5 bases). Germline-derived CDR1 and CDR2 are SGHTA and FQGNSA. The germline V and J ends were trimmed by 2 bases and 5 bases, with 13 bases remaining between them. The CDR3 has 15 residues. The CDR3 sequence is CASSLRTLINNEQFF. CDR3 sequence (DNA): TGTGCCAGCAGCTTACGGACACTGATCAACAATGAGCAGTTCTTC. Variable domain in full (rest from reference TRBV7-2 and TRBJ2-1): GAGVSQSPSNKVTEKGKDVELRCDPISGHTALYWYRQSLGQGLEFLIYFQGNSAPDKSGLPSDRFSAERTGGSVSTLTIQRTQQEDSAVYLCASSLRTLINNEQFFGPGTRLTVL.

The chain uses TRBV11-2 and TRBJ1-1, with D possibly TRBD1 on 6 matching bases. The germline V and J ends were trimmed by 3 bases and 2 bases, with 13 bases remaining between them. Germline-derived CDR1 and CDR2 are SGHAT and FQNNGV. The CDR3 spans 15 residues. DNA for the CDR3: TGTGCCAGCAGCTTGGCGGACAGCAGAAACACTGAAGCTTTCTTT. As protein: CASSLADSRNTEAFF.

This clone was detected only a few times. The chain links TRBV7-9 to TRBJ2-7, with a possible D match to TRBD1 (6 bases). Deletions cut 5 bases from V and 3 bases from J, with 20 bases between. The CDR3 consists of 16 residues. Germline V gene data show CDR1 as SEHNR and CDR2 as FQNEAQ (reference sequence). The CDR3 nucleotides read TGTGCCAGCAGCCCCGGACAGACGACGGCCGACTACGAGCAGTACTTC. Its protein product is CASSPGQTTADYEQYF.

The chain carries TRBV6-5 and TRBJ2-1, with TRBD2 identical over 9 bases. The V gene's germline CDR1 is MNHEY and CDR2 SVGAGI. Trimming took 0 bases from V and 8 from J; bases not matched to a gene: 8. This CDR3 contains 16 residues. The CDR3 reads CASSYSSSGSRHEQFF. Here the CDR3 DNA reads TGTGCCAGCAGTTACTCGAGTAGCGGGAGCAGGCATGAGCAGTTCTTC.

This sequence joins TRBV7-8 and TRBJ2-7; 9 bases line up with TRBD1. The V and J ends lost 0 bases and 9 bases, in that order; junction bases with no gene match: 6. Germline assignment: CDR1 SGHVS and CDR2 FQNEAQ. This CDR3 is built from 14 residues. The CDR3 region has the DNA TGTGCCAGCAGCTTAGCGGGGACAGGGAATGGGCAGTACTTC. Protein: CASSLAGTGNGQYF.

This clone has a handful of counts. The rearrangement links TRBV4-1 to TRBJ2-1; tentative D call: TRBD2 (5 bases). The V and J ends lost 4 bases and 4 bases respectively, with 14 bases between them. The CDR3 length is 15 residues. Germline-derived CDR1 and CDR2 are MGHRA and YSYEKL. CDR3 sequence reads: CASSLLSRLYNEQFF. As DNA, the CDR3 is TGCGCCAGCAGCCTTTTATCAAGACTATACAATGAGCAGTTCTTC.

This clone was recorded a few times. The chain joins TRBV7-2 to TRBJ2-5; D may be TRBD2 (6 bases). The V gene lost 2 bases and the J gene lost 7 bases, with 20 bases spanning the gap. The germline gives CDR1 SGHTA, CDR2 FQGNSA. The CDR3 consists of 16 residues. The CDR3 loop reads CASSLWSSARFATQYF. CDR3 nucleotides: TGTGCCAGCAGCTTATGGTCTAGCGCCCGCTTTGCGACCCAGTACTTC.

V gene TRBV7-2 combines with J gene TRBJ2-7; 10 nucleotides line up with TRBD2. The CDR3 totals 16 residues. The ends lost 1 base at V and 2 bases at J; junction bases unmatched: 5. Per the germline V gene, CDR1 is SGHTA and CDR2 is FQGNSA. The CDR3 DNA sequence: TGTGCCAGCAGCTTAGGGGCTAGCGGGAGTGCCTACGAGCAGTACTTC. Translation gives CASSLGASGSAYEQYF.

The chain is built from TRBV9 and TRBJ1-4; no definite D call. The CDR3 consists of 14 residues. Germline V lookup: CDR1 SGDLS, CDR2 YYNGEE. Trimming pared 2 bases from V and 0 bases from J, leaving 5 bases between. CDR3 DNA sequence: TGTGCCAGCAGCGTTGATGCAACTAATGAAAAACTGTTTTTT. Residues: CASSVDATNEKLFF.

This clone was counted between two and nine times. The chain is built from TRBV11-2 and TRBJ2-1, with 10 bases matching TRBD1. The germline gives CDR1 SGHAT, CDR2 FQNNGV. V was pared by 1 base and J by 4 bases, with 10 bases of the junction left unmatched. This CDR3 contains 18 residues. CDR3 region: CASSLVAGAGQGYNEQFF. The CDR3 DNA is TGTGCCAGCAGCTTAGTAGCTGGGGCGGGACAGGGGTACAATGAGCAGTTCTTC. Looking up the rest from reference TRBV11-2 and TRBJ2-1 gives the full variable domain: EAGVAQSPRYKIIEKRQSVAFWCNPISGHATLYWYQQILGQGPKLLIQFQNNGVVDDSQLPKDRFSAERLKGVDSTLKIQPAKLEDSAVYLCASSLVAGAGQGYNEQFFGPGTRLTVL.

The J gene is TRBJ2-1, the V gene TRBV20-1; possibly TRBD2 for D (5 bases). This CDR3 spans 11 amino acids. Looked up from germline, CDR1 is DFQATT and CDR2 is SNEGSKA (reference sequence). V lost 3 bases to trimming and J lost 15 bases, with 15 bases between them. CDR3 loop: CSASSLESTFF. CDR3 in DNA: TGCAGTGCTAGCTCACTAGAGTCTACGTTCTTC.

The chain joins TRBV7-3 to TRBJ2-6; D is unclear. The germline V gene encodes CDR1 SGHTA and CDR2 FQGTGA. V was shortened by 1 base and J by 0 bases, with 7 bases between the two germline ends. The CDR3 covers 16 residues. The CDR3 DNA is TGTGCCAGCAGCTTAATCGCCCTCTCTGGGGCCAACGTCCTGACTTTC. Its protein product is CASSLIALSGANVLTF.

In this sample, this clone turned up a few times. This sample includes further DNA sequences coding for the same CDR3. This sequence joins TRBV11-2 and TRBJ1-5; perhaps TRBD1 as D (6 bases). Trimming cost V 6 bases and J 4 bases, with 10 bases left between them. CDR1 SGHAT and CDR2 FQNNGV come from the germline V gene. This CDR3 region has 13 residues. CDR3 region: CASSQQGNQPQHF. The CDR3 nucleotides are TGTGCCAGCAGTCAACAGGGAAATCAGCCCCAGCATTTT.

V gene TRBV7-9 combines with J gene TRBJ2-3; 13 bases agree with TRBD2. CDR3 length: 17 amino acids. The junction had 7 bases not matched to a gene; V was cut back by 5 bases and J by 2 bases. Germline V gene sequence: CDR1 SEHNR, CDR2 FQNEAQ (reference sequence). The CDR3 coding sequence is TGTGCCAGCAGCCTCGGGACTAGCGGGGAACTCACAGATACGCAGTATTTT. Translated: CASSLGTSGELTDTQYF.

The chain has TRBV7-9 and TRBJ2-5, with a weak D call TRBD2 (6 bases). Germline values: CDR1 SEHNR, CDR2 FQNEAQ (reference sequence). CDR3 length: 18 amino acids. Between the trimmed V and J ends, which lost 1 base and 5 bases, there was a span of 23 bases. The CDR3 loop is CASSLEFKQTSPPETQYF. CDR3 nucleotides: TGTGCCAGCAGCTTAGAATTTAAACAAACTAGCCCCCCGGAGACCCAGTACTTC.

The CDR3 sequence: CASSLLTNEQFF. CDR3 bases: TGTGCCAGCAGCCTCTTGACCAATGAGCAGTTCTTC. V gene TRBV2 combines with J gene TRBJ2-1; D is unresolved. The CDR3 loop spans 12 amino acids. The V and J ends lost 6 bases and 6 bases respectively, with 9 bases between them. Germline-derived CDR1 and CDR2 are SNHLY and FYNNEI.

This chain joins TRBV6-5 and TRBJ1-1, with 7 bases that match TRBD1. V was pared by 0 bases and J by 1 base, with 2 bases of the junction left unmatched. Germline CDR1 MNHEY, CDR2 SVGAGI. This CDR3 contains 15 residues. CDR3 residues: CASSYSTGPNTEAFF. As DNA, the CDR3 is TGTGCCAGCAGTTACTCGACAGGGCCGAACACTGAAGCTTTCTTT.

V and J are TRBV7-3 and TRBJ2-3; 7 nucleotides line up with TRBD1. Losses at the gene ends were 5 bases for V and 1 base for J; bases not matched to a gene: 9. The CDR3 runs 16 residues. Germline CDR1 is SGHTA and CDR2 is FQGTGA. The CDR3 DNA is TGTGCCAGCAGCCTTCAACAGGGGCCGGGCACAGATACGCAGTATTTT. Residues: CASSLQQGPGTDTQYF.

The chain joins TRBV4-1 to TRBJ2-1; D is ambiguous. The CDR3 consists of 16 residues. Trimming shortened V by 0 bases and J by 0 bases, and 9 bases separated the two germline ends. Germline V gives CDR1 MGHRA, CDR2 YSYEKL. CDR3: CASSQDGVVSYNEQFF. The CDR3 DNA is TGCGCCAGCAGCCAAGATGGAGTAGTCTCCTACAATGAGCAGTTCTTC.

The CDR3: CASSRTGRRETQYF. CDR3 bases: TGTGCCAGCAGCCGGACAGGGAGGAGAGAGACCCAGTACTTC. The gene calls are TRBV7-8 and TRBJ2-5; 8 positions agree with TRBD1. Germline CDR1 SGHVS, CDR2 FQNEAQ. V dropped 5 bases and J dropped 4; count of bases not matched to a gene: 6. This CDR3 is 14 amino acids long. The whole variable domain, remainder taken from reference TRBV7-8 and TRBJ2-5, is GAGVSQSPRYKVAKRGQDVALRCDPISGHVSLFWYQQALGQGPEFLTYFQNEAQLDKSGLPSDRFFAERPEGSVSTLKIQRTQQEDSAVYLCASSRTGRRETQYFGPGTRLLVL.

This clone was detected only a few times. The chain combines TRBV7-2 with TRBJ2-7; 8 nucleotides agree with TRBD1. CDR3 size: 13 residues. The germline V gene has CDR1 SGHTA and CDR2 FQGNSA. The V segment lost 5 bases and the J segment 2 bases; nucleotides outside the gene matches: 2. The CDR3 loop reads CASSGQGPYEQYF. The CDR3 bases are TGTGCCAGCAGCGGACAGGGTCCCTACGAGCAGTACTTC.

This clone was counted between two and nine times. CDR3 sequence (DNA): TGTGCCTCTTCACGGACAGGGCCCTACGAGCAGTACTTC. Translated: CASSRTGPYEQYF. This chain joins TRBV19 and TRBJ2-7; TRBD1 aligns across 8 bases. The CDR3 runs to 13 residues. V trimming: 11 bases; J trimming: 2 bases; junction bases outside the gene matches: 8. CDR1 and CDR2 from the germline V gene are LNHDA and SQIVND (reference sequence).